This entry is about one T cell receptor beta chain. Its antigen is unidentified. Data came from immunoSEQ multiplex PCR; TCRdb stores just in-frame clones and leaves some out. This repertoire shows some 400,000 clones, about 91% found once; its top ten account for under 2%. The data were taken from a study of Ad26.COV2.S vaccination and SARS-CoV-2 variants. Study-wide points: Non-spike TCR breadth was similar in vaccine and placebo recipients.

Treatment in this sample: some 19 received Ad26.COV2.S at low or high dose, single or two shots; 5 received placebo; per-sample allocation not given. Sampling was done on day 63 after the first vaccine or placebo injection. Germline V gene lookup returns CDR1 SQVTM and CDR2 ANQGSEA. The CDR3 totals 15 residues. With V trimmed by 5 bases and J by 8 bases, 10 bases remained unmatched. The sequencing used peripheral blood, collected in a trial of Ad26.COV2.S vaccine versus placebo. The sequence derives from a person between 18 and 65 years old who received the Ad26.COV2.S COVID-19 vaccine or a placebo. The gene calls are TRBV29-1 and TRBJ2-1; 12 nucleotides line up with TRBD2. CDR3 nucleotides: TGCAGCGTTCCCACTAGCGGGAGGTCCCCCTATGAGCAGTTCTTC. It yields the protein CSVPTSGRSPYEQFF.